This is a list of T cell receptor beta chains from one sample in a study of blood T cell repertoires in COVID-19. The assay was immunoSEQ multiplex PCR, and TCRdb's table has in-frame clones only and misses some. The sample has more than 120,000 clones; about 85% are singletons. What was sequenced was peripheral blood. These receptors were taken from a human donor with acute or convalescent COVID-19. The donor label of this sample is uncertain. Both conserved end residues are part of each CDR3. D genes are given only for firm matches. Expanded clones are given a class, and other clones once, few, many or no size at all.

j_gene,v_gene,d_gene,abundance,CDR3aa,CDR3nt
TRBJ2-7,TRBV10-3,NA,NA,CAISEVSASYEQYF,TGTGCCATCAGTGAGGTAAGCGCCTCCTACGAGCAGTACTTC
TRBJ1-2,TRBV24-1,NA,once,CATSESGGYGYTF,TGTGCCACCAGTGAATCCGGGGGCTATGGCTACACCTTC
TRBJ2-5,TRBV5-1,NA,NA,CASSAPGVQETQYF,TGCGCCAGCAGTGCCCCCGGGGTCCAAGAGACCCAGTACTTC
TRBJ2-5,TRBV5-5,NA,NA,CASTPLGGQETQYF,TGTGCCAGCACCCCCCTCGGCGGACAAGAGACCCAGTACTTC
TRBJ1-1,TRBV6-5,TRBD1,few,CASSPNRGQAEAFF,TGTGCCAGCAGTCCGAACAGGGGGCAAGCTGAAGCTTTCTTT
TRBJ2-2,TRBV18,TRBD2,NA,CASSPALAGDSGELFF,TGTGCCAGCTCACCAGCACTAGCGGGGGACTCCGGGGAGCTGTTTTTT
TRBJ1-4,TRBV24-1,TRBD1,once,CATSDPRQGANEKLFF,TGTGCCACCAGTGATCCGAGACAGGGGGCTAATGAAAAACTGTTTTTT
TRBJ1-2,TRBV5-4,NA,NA,CASSPTLGGDYGYTF,TGTGCCAGCAGCCCAACGCTAGGGGGGGACTATGGCTACACCTTC
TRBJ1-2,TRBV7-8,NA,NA,CASSPLAGANTDYGYTF,TGTGCCAGCAGCCCTTTGGCAGGGGCCAACACCGACTATGGCTACACCTTC
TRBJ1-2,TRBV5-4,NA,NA,CASSLRAGPGYTF,TGTGCCAGCAGCTTGAGAGCAGGGCCTGGCTACACCTTC
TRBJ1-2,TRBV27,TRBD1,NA,CASSLVGTVGYTF,TGTGCCAGCAGTTTAGTCGGGACAGTTGGCTACACCTTC
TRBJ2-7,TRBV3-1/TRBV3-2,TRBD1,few,CASSPGQGYYEQYF,TGTGCCAGCAGCCCGGGACAGGGTTACTACGAGCAGTACTTC
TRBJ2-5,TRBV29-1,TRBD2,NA,CSVGGSLQETQYF,TGCAGCGTGGGGGGGAGTCTCCAAGAGACCCAGTACTTC
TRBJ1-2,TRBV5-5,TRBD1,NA,CASSLDTTGWPYGYTF,TGTGCCAGCAGCTTGGATACGACAGGGTGGCCCTATGGCTACACCTTC
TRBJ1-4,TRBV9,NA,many,CASSVDQGQGEKLFF,TGTGCCAGCAGCGTAGATCAGGGTCAGGGTGAAAAACTGTTTTTT
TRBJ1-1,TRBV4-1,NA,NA,CASSQVKGTEAFF,TGCGCCAGCAGCCAAGTTAAGGGGACTGAAGCTTTCTTT
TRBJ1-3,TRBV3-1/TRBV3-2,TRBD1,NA,CASSQGSRGNTIYF,TGTGCCAGCAGCCAAGGGAGCAGGGGGAACACCATATATTTT
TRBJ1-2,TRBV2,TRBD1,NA,CASSPQGAGGYTF,TGTGCCAGCAGCCCACAGGGGGCCGGTGGCTACACCTTC
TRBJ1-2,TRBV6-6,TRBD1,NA,CASSWTGTVGYGYTF,TGTGCCAGCAGTTGGACAGGGACCGTAGGCTATGGCTACACCTTC
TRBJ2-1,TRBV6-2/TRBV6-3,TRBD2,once,CASSKLAGGNNEQFF,TGTGCCAGCAGCAAGCTAGCGGGAGGGAACAATGAGCAGTTCTTC
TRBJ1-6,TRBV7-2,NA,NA,CASSPTDYNSPLHF,TGTGCCAGCAGCCCTACAGATTATAATTCACCCCTCCACTTT
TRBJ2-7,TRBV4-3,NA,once,CASSQDVGSTSYEQYF,TGCGCCAGCAGCCAAGATGTGGGCAGCACCTCCTACGAGCAGTACTTC
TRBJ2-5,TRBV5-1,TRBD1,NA,CASSPGDRKETQYF,TGCGCCAGCAGCCCGGGGGACAGGAAAGAGACCCAGTACTTC
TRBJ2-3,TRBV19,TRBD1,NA,CASSPGQFTDTQYF,TGTGCCAGTAGTCCGGGACAGTTCACAGATACGCAGTATTTT
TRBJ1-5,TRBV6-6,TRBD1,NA,CASSYLQGDQPQHF,TGTGCCAGCAGTTACTTACAGGGGGATCAGCCCCAGCATTTT
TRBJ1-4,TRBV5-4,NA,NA,CASSFFGEKLFF,TGTGCCAGCAGCTTTTTTGGCGAAAAACTGTTTTTT
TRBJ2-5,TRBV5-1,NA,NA,CASRPWGESQETQYF,TGCGCCAGCAGGCCTTGGGGGGAGTCCCAAGAGACCCAGTACTTC
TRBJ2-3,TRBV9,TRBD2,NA,CASSVGNSGNTDTQYF,TGTGCCAGCAGCGTAGGTAATAGCGGGAACACAGATACGCAGTATTTT
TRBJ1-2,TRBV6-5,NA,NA,CASTRDIHNYGYTF,TGTGCCAGCACCAGAGACATCCACAACTATGGCTACACCTTC
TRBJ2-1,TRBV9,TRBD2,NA,CASSEMGLSYNEQFF,TGTGCCAGCAGCGAGATGGGACTATCCTACAATGAGCAGTTCTTC
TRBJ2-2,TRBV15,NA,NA,CATSRAQSGELFF,TGTGCCACCAGCAGGGCACAGTCCGGGGAGCTGTTTTTT
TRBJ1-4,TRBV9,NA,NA,CASSARGKNEKLFF,TGTGCCAGCAGCGCCCGGGGAAAGAATGAAAAACTGTTTTTT
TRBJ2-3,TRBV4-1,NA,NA,CASSQVAGPDTQYF,TGCGCCAGCAGCCAAGTCGCGGGGCCAGATACGCAGTATTTT
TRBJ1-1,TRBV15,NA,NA,CATSRGGVKTEAFF,TGTGCCACCAGCAGAGGGGGCGTGAAGACTGAAGCTTTCTTT
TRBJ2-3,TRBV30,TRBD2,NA,CAWSVVFGGRVSDTQYF,TGTGCCTGGAGTGTTGTATTCGGCGGGAGGGTTTCAGATACGCAGTATTTT
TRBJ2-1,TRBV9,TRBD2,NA,CASSVAPAGGQLSSYNEQFF,TGTGCCAGCAGCGTAGCCCCAGCGGGAGGCCAGCTAAGCTCCTACAATGAGCAGTTCTTC
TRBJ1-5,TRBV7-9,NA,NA,CASSFGGFNQPQHF,TGTGCCAGCAGCTTCGGGGGATTCAATCAGCCCCAGCATTTT
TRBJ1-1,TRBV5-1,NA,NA,CASRYRESFTEAFF,TGCGCCAGCAGGTACAGGGAAAGTTTCACTGAAGCTTTCTTT
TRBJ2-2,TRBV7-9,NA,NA,CASSPQTGELFF,TGTGCCAGCAGCCCCCAGACCGGGGAGCTGTTTTTT
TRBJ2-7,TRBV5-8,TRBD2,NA,CASSFGLADSYEQYF,TGTGCCAGCAGCTTTGGACTAGCGGATTCCTACGAGCAGTACTTC
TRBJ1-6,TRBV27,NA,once,CASSFGSSYNSPLHF,TGTGCCAGCAGTTTCGGGAGCTCCTATAATTCACCCCTCCACTTT
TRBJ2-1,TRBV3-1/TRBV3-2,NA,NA,CASSLPGRGFYNEQFF,TGTGCCAGCAGCTTACCGGGGCGGGGCTTCTACAATGAGCAGTTCTTC
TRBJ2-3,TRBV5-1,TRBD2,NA,CASSLLGGGTQYF,TGCGCCAGCAGCCTACTTGGGGGGGGTACGCAGTATTTT
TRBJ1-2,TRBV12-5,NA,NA,CASGRTVGGYTF,TGTGCTAGTGGTAGGACAGTCGGCGGCTACACCTTC
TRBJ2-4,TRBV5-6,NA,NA,CASSLGGTKNIQYF,TGTGCCAGCAGCTTGGGGGGGACTAAAAACATTCAGTACTTC
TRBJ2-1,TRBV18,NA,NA,CASSPPSGIGYNEQFF,TGTGCCAGCTCACCACCCTCGGGAATTGGGTACAATGAGCAGTTCTTC